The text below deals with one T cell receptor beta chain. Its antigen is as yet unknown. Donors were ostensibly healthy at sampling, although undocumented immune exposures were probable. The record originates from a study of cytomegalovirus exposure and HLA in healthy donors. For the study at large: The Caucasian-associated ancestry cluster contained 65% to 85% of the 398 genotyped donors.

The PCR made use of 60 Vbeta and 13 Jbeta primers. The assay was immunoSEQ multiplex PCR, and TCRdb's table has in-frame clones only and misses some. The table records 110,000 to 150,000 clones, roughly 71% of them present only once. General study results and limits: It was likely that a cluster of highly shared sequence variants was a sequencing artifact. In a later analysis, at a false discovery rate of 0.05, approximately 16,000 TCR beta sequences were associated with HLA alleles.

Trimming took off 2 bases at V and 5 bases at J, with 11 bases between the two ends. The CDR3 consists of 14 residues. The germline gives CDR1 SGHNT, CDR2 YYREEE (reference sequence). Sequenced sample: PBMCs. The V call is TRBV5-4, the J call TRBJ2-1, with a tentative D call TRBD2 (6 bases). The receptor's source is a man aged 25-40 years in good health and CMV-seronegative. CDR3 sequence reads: CASSFPRGNNEQFF. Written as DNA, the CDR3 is TGTGCCAGCAGCTTCCCCCGGGGGAACAATGAGCAGTTCTTC.